The T cell receptor beta chain described here comes from a study of T cells in Graves' hyperthyroidism and ophthalmopathy. Clinicians diagnosed patients from clinical symptoms, serum thyroxine and TRAb, thyroid ultrasound and orbital computed tomography. A roughly 9.3 ml volume of fresh peripheral blood provided the PBMCs. This clonotype was observed at least ten times. Trimming removed 1 base from V and 6 bases from J, with 15 bases in between. Per the germline V gene, CDR1 is SGHRS and CDR2 is YFSETQ. The CDR3 is 15 residues long. RNA transcripts provided the source from which TCR beta CDR3 regions were amplified. TCR CDR3 underwent first-round RT-PCR with the HTBI primer set. TCRdb independently ran MiXCR on the multiplex PCR reads; one entry per CDR3 protein. The data contain some 380,000 distinct CDR3 sequences, 13% of them singletons.

The chain combines TRBV5-1 with TRBJ2-3; possible D gene TRBD1, 5 bases. The receptor's source is a man in his thirties or forties with Graves' hyperthyroidism that later progressed to Graves' ophthalmopathy. Sequencing was performed on blood. The CDR3 protein is CASSLILSGSDTQYF. The CDR3 nucleotides are TGCGCCAGCAGCTTGATCTTATCAGGGTCGGATACGCAGTATTTT.